The 21 T cell receptor beta chains reported below all come from one sample, sequenced in a study of cytomegalovirus exposure and HLA in healthy donors. It was with 60 Vbeta and 13 Jbeta primers that the PCR ran. Libraries were prepared by immunoSEQ multiplex PCR; TCRdb keeps only in-frame clonotypes and omits some of them. This table holds about 150,000 clones, around 72% found once. The sample consisted of PBMCs. The receptor set was obtained from a middle-aged man in good health and CMV-seronegative.

Points on this clone: At the DNA level, this CDR3 is encoded by other sequences in the same sample as well. The V gene is TRBV27, the J gene TRBJ2-1, with a possible D match to TRBD1 (6 bases). CDR1 is MNHEY and CDR2 is SMNVEV in the germline V gene (reference sequence). V was pared by 5 bases and J by 0 bases, with 11 bases between. The CDR3 runs 15 residues. This CDR3 reads CASSLTGSSYNEQFF. CDR3 sequence (DNA): TGTGCCAGCAGTCTGACAGGCAGCTCCTACAATGAGCAGTTCTTC.

This chain connects TRBV7-6 to TRBJ1-1; 8 nucleotides match TRBD1. The CDR3 contains 13 residues. Losses at the gene ends were 6 bases for V and 1 base for J; bases not matched to a gene: 1. Germline CDR1 and CDR2: SGHVS and FNYEAQ. CDR3 DNA: TGTGCCAGCAGAGGACAGGGGAACACTGAAGCTTTCTTT. Residues: CASRGQGNTEAFF.

In its sample, this clone was seen once. The J gene is TRBJ1-2, the V gene TRBV6-5; 7 bases agree with TRBD1. The length of the CDR3 is 15 residues. V trimming: 3 bases; J trimming: 4 bases; junction bases outside the gene matches: 8. CDR1 is MNHEY, CDR2 SVGAGI, per germline. The CDR3 nucleotides read TGTGCCAGCAGTTATCAGGGACAGAACTTCTATGGCTACACCTTC. This sequence encodes CASSYQGQNFYGYTF.

The chain employs TRBV25-1 and TRBJ2-7, with D unclear. Trimming removed 1 base from V and 5 bases from J, with 9 bases in between. The germline V gene encodes CDR1 MGHDK and CDR2 SYGVNS. CDR3 length: 13 residues. CDR3 sequence: CASSEFSRHEQYF. The DNA of the CDR3 is TGTGCCAGCAGTGAATTTTCCCGTCACGAGCAGTACTTC.

In the case of this clone: At one boundary the junction diverges from the germline segment, which might be a read error. The same CDR3 also results from other DNA sequences found in this sample. This rearrangement joins TRBV29-1 to TRBJ1-1; possibly TRBD1 for D (5 bases). Germline values: CDR1 SQVTM, CDR2 ANQGSEA. The CDR3 covers 12 residues. CDR3 region: CSVSKQDTEAFF. The CDR3 bases are TGCAGCGTTTCTAAACAGGACACTGAGGCTTTCTTT.

The gene calls are TRBV9 and TRBJ1-3; D is perhaps TRBD1 (6 bases). In germline, CDR1 is SGDLS, CDR2 YYNGEE. The CDR3 is 16 residues long. Trimming pared 3 bases from V and 0 bases from J, leaving 13 bases between. The CDR3: CASSANRADSGNTIYF. CDR3 nucleotide sequence: TGTGCCAGCAGCGCGAACAGGGCCGACTCTGGAAACACCATATATTTT.

The V and J genes are TRBV5-4 and TRBJ2-5; 10 bases line up with TRBD2. Germline V gene sequence: CDR1 SGHNT, CDR2 YYREEE (reference sequence). V was clipped by 3 bases and J by 1 base; unmatched bases: 3. The length of the CDR3 is 15 residues. The DNA of the CDR3 is TGTGCCAGCAGCTCACTAGCGGGGCCCCAAGAGACCCAGTACTTC. This gives the protein CASSSLAGPQETQYF. The full variable domain, completed using reference TRBV5-4 and TRBJ2-5, is ETGVTQSPTHLIKTRGQQVTLRCSSQSGHNTVSWYQQALGQGPQFIFQYYREEENGRGNFPPRFSGLQFPNYSSELNVNALELDDSALYLCASSSLAGPQETQYFGPGTRLLVL.

The count of this clone is one. The chain combines TRBV7-6 with TRBJ1-3; 9 bases map to TRBD1. V lost 5 bases to trimming and J lost 4 bases; unmatched junction nucleotides: 6. Germline V gene data show CDR1 as SGHVS and CDR2 as FNYEAQ. CDR3 length equals 15 residues. The CDR3 loop is CASSLSDRGGNTIYF. The CDR3 DNA reads as TGTGCCAGCAGCCTATCGGACAGGGGAGGAAACACCATATATTTT.

On this clone: Mismatch with germline at one junction end may stem from a read error. The chain employs TRBV19 and TRBJ2-7, with a possible D match to TRBD1 (5 bases). The germline V gene encodes CDR1 LNHDA and CDR2 SQIVND (reference sequence). The CDR3 is made up of 14 amino acids. The CDR3 protein is CASSIGATAPGLHF. The DNA for the CDR3 is TGTGCCAGTAGTATAGGGGCCACGGCCCCAGGGCTGCACTTC.

The rearrangement uses TRBV29-1 and TRBJ2-5, with 8 bases fitting TRBD1. This CDR3 has 10 amino acids. Germline V lookup: CDR1 SQVTM, CDR2 ANQGSEA. The CDR3 nucleotides are TGCACAGGGGGCGAAGAGACCCAGTACTTC. Its translation is CTGGEETQYF.

J is TRBJ2-5 and V is TRBV6-5, with 9 bases matching TRBD1. V was pared by 5 bases and J by 3 bases, with 7 bases of the junction left unmatched. The CDR3 has 15 residues. Germline V gives CDR1 MNHEY, CDR2 SVGAGI. CDR3 in amino acids: CASSNPGQGKETQYF. The CDR3 DNA reads as TGTGCCAGCAGTAACCCGGGACAGGGTAAAGAGACCCAGTACTTC.

The gene calls are TRBV5-4 and TRBJ1-1; a weak D match, TRBD1 (5 bases). The CDR3 has 13 amino acids. Germline CDR1 is SGHNT and CDR2 is YYREEE (reference sequence). V lost 1 base to trimming and J lost 1 base, with 5 bases between them. The CDR3 DNA reads as TGTGCCAGCAGCTTGCAGGGGAACACTGAAGCTTTCTTT. Translated: CASSLQGNTEAFF.

The chain joins TRBV7-6 to TRBJ1-4, with TRBD1 matching over 8 bases. Germline CDR1 and CDR2: SGHVS and FNYEAQ. This CDR3 contains 15 residues. The trim removed 1 base at V and 10 bases at J, leaving 8 bases unmatched. The chain's CDR3 is CASSLVRQGAGKLFF. Here the CDR3 DNA reads TGTGCCAGCAGCTTAGTTCGGCAGGGGGCAGGAAAACTGTTTTTT. Full variable domain (rest looked up from reference TRBV7-6 and TRBJ1-4): GAGVSQSPRYKVTKRGQDVALRCDPISGHVSLYWYRQALGQGPEFLTYFNYEAQQDKSGLPNDRFSAERPEGSISTLTIQRTEQRDSAMYRCASSLVRQGAGKLFFGSGTQLSVL.

The CDR3: CAWTPDIGGYGYTF. CDR3 nucleotide sequence: TGTGCCTGGACCCCCGACATCGGGGGTTATGGCTACACCTTC. The rearrangement uses TRBV30 and TRBJ1-2; D is possibly TRBD1 (5 bases). Germline CDR1 reads GTSNPN; CDR2 reads SVGIG (reference sequence). This CDR3 has 14 residues. Trimming left V 4 bases short and J 5 bases short, with 17 bases between.

The V call is TRBV9, the J call TRBJ2-3; tentatively, D is TRBD2 (5 bases). Per the germline V gene, CDR1 is SGDLS and CDR2 is YYNGEE. V gave up 0 bases and J gave up 4 bases, with 9 bases separating them. This CDR3 comprises 14 residues. CDR3 region: CASSVATRADTQYF. The CDR3 DNA reads as TGTGCCAGCAGCGTAGCTACGAGGGCAGATACGCAGTATTTT. The variable domain in full, completed from reference TRBV9 and TRBJ2-3, reads DSGVTQTPKHLITATGQRVTLRCSPRSGDLSVYWYQQSLDQGLQFLIQYYNGEERAKGNILERFSAQQFPDLHSELNLSSLELGDSALYFCASSVATRADTQYFGPGTRLTVL.

V is TRBV15 and J is TRBJ2-1; the match to TRBD2 covers 12 bases. Trimming took 5 bases from V and 2 from J; bases not matched to a gene: 4. The CDR3 is 16 amino acids. CDR1 is LNHNV, CDR2 YYDKDF, per germline (reference sequence). The CDR3 bases are TGTGCCACCAGCCGCGGGACTAGCGGGCCCTACAATGAGCAGTTCTTC. Its protein product is CATSRGTSGPYNEQFF.

This chain joins TRBV6-5 and TRBJ1-5, with D maybe TRBD1 (5 bases). Germline CDR1 and CDR2: MNHEY and SVGAGI. V lost 5 bases to trimming and J lost 2 bases, with 13 bases between them. CDR3 length: 15 amino acids. The CDR3 DNA reads as TGTGCCAGCAGTCCCGGACACCCGGGCAATCAGCCCCAGCATTTT. Its protein is CASSPGHPGNQPQHF.

In regard to this clone: In the same sample, other DNA sequences code for this CDR3. The gene calls are TRBV13 and TRBJ2-2, with D maybe TRBD1 (5 bases). Germline V gene lookup returns CDR1 PRHDT and CDR2 FYEKMQ (reference sequence). Trimming cost V 3 bases and J 8 bases, with 7 bases left between them. The CDR3 runs to 12 residues. The CDR3 protein is CASSFRQGELFF. The CDR3 bases are TGTGCCAGCAGCTTCCGACAGGGGGAGCTGTTTTTT.

V and J are TRBV6-1 and TRBJ1-2; D possibly corresponds to TRBD1 (5 bases). Germline CDR1 is MNHNS and CDR2 is SASEGT. With 4 bases removed from V and 3 bases from J, the gap between germline ends came to 9 bases. CDR3 size: 13 residues. DNA for the CDR3: TGTGCCAGCAGTGGTGACAGCCACTATGGCTACACCTTC. Translation: CASSGDSHYGYTF.

V and J are TRBV25-1 and TRBJ2-7; 8 nucleotides line up with TRBD1. J was trimmed by 4 bases and V by 2 bases; bases with no gene match: 7. The CDR3 consists of 15 residues. The V gene's germline CDR1 is MGHDK and CDR2 SYGVNS. CDR3 nucleotide sequence: TGTGCCAGCAGTGAAGCGGCAGGGGGCAGATACGAGCAGTACTTC. Translation: CASSEAAGGRYEQYF.

In its sample, this clone was seen a few times. The J gene is TRBJ1-1, the V gene TRBV2; D may be TRBD1 (6 bases). V was trimmed by 2 bases and J by 5 bases, leaving 21 bases between them. Germline CDR1 is SNHLY and CDR2 is FYNNEI. The CDR3 covers 17 residues. The CDR3 nucleotides are TGTGCCAGCAGTGAAAGGTCCCGGGGCAGGGGTTCAACTGAAGCTTTCTTT. This codes for CASSERSRGRGSTEAFF.